This T cell receptor beta chain is drawn from a study of STAT3 mutations in large granular lymphocyte leukemia. This CDR3 comprises 13 residues. Trimming pared 3 bases from V and 5 bases from J, leaving 10 bases between. Germline values: CDR1 SGHVS, CDR2 FQNEAQ. A word on this clone: Antigen unknown.

Average productive template count per sample was 35,000 to 50,000. Using immunoSEQ multiplex PCR, the repertoire was profiled, and TCRdb retains in-frame clones only, with some absent. The repertoire holds 3,500 to 5,000 clones, with roughly 82% as singletons. Study findings and constraints: Samples missed the first appearance of the clone. After therapy, about 35% of the 18 patients switched clonotypes, all new clones STAT3 wild type. Variable sampling intervals and differing treatment regimens complicated linking therapy response to TCR clonal burden changes. Every T-LGLL patient had at least one immunodominant TCRbeta clonotype.

This sequence joins TRBV7-8 and TRBJ2-5; D possibly corresponds to TRBD2 (6 bases). The sample comprised peripheral blood mononuclear cells. This receptor was taken from a boy younger than 18 with T-cell large granular lymphocyte leukemia. Some clones in this sample may be carry-over from other donors' samples. DNA of the CDR3: TGTGCCAGCAGCTTCAGGGAGGAGGAGACCCAGTACTTC. It is translated as CASSFREEETQYF. Supplemented by reference TRBV7-8 and TRBJ2-5, the full variable domain reads GAGVSQSPRYKVAKRGQDVALRCDPISGHVSLFWYQQALGQGPEFLTYFQNEAQLDKSGLPSDRFFAERPEGSVSTLKIQRTQQEDSAVYLCASSFREEETQYFGPGTRLLVL.